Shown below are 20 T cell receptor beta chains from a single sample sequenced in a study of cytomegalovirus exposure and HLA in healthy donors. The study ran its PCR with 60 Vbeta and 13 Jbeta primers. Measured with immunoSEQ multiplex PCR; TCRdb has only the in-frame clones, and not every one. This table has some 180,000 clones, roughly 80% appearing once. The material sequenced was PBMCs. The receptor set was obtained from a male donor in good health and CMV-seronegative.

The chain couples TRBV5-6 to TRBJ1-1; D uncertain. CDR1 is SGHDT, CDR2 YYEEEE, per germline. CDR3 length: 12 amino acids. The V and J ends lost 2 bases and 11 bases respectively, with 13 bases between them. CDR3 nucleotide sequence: TGTGCCAGCAGCTTCTTTACCGGAGGGGCTTTCTTT. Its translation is CASSFFTGGAFF.

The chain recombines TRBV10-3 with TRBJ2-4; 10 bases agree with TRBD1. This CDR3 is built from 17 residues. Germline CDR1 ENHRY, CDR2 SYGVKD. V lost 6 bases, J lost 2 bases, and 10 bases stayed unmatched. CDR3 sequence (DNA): TGTGCCATCAGCTTAGGGACAGGGGTTTTTTCCAAAAACATTCAGTACTTC. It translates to CAISLGTGVFSKNIQYF.

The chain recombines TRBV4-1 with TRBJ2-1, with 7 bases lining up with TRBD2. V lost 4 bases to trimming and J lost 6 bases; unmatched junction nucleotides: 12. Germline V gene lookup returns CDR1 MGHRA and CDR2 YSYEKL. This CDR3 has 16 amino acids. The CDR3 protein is CASSPVGGVLGNEQFF. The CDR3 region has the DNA TGCGCCAGCAGCCCCGTTGGGGGGGTGCTAGGCAATGAGCAGTTCTTC.

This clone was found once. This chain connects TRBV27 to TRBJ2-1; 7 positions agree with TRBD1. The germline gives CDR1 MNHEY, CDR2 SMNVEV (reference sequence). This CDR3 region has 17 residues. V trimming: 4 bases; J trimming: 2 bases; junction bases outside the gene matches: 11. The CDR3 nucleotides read TGTGCCAGCAGTTCGGTTCCCCGGGACAGCCCCTACAATGAGCAGTTCTTC. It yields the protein CASSSVPRDSPYNEQFF.

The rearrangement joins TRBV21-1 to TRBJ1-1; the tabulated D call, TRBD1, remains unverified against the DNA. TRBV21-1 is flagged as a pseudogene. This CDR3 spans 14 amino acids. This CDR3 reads CASSSQGVDTEAFF. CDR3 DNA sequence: TGTGCCAGCAGCAGCCAGGGTGTTGACACTGAAGCTTTCTTT.

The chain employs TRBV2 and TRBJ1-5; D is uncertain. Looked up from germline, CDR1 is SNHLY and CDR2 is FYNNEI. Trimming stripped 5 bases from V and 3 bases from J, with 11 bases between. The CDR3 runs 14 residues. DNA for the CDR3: TGTGCCAGCAGTCTCGGACTGGACAATCAGCCCCAGCATTTT. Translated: CASSLGLDNQPQHF. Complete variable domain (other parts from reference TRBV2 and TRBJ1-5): EPEVTQTPSHQVTQMGQEVILRCVPISNHLYFYWYRQILGQKVEFLVSFYNNEISEKSEIFDDQFSVERPDGSNFTLKIRSTKLEDSAMYFCASSLGLDNQPQHFGDGTRLSIL.

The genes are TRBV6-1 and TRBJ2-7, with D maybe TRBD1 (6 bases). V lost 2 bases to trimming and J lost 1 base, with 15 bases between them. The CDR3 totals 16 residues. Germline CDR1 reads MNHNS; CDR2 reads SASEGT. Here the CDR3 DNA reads TGTGCCAGCAGTGAATTACAGGGAATTAATTCCTACGAGCAGTACTTC. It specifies CASSELQGINSYEQYF.

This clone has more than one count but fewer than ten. For the CDR3, the DNA is TGCAGCGCCGGGGAGGGGCGGACCTTC. Translation: CSAGEGRTF. The chain links TRBV29-1 to TRBJ1-2, with a weak D call TRBD1 (5 bases). Trimming removed 7 bases from V and 14 bases from J, with 14 bases in between. This CDR3 is 9 amino acids long. Germline assignment: CDR1 SQVTM and CDR2 ANQGSEA.

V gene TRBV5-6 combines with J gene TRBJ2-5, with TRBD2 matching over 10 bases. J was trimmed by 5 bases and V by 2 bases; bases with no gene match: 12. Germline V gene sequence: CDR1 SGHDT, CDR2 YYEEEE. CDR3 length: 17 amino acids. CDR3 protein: CASSFKLAGGSAETQYF. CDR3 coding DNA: TGTGCCAGCAGCTTTAAATTAGCGGGGGGCTCCGCGGAGACCCAGTACTTC. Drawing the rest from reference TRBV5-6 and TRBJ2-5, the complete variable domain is DAGVTQSPTHLIKTRGQQVTLRCSPKSGHDTVSWYQQALGQGPQFIFQYYEEEERQRGNFPDRFSGHQFPNYSSELNVNALLLGDSALYLCASSFKLAGGSAETQYFGPGTRLLVL.

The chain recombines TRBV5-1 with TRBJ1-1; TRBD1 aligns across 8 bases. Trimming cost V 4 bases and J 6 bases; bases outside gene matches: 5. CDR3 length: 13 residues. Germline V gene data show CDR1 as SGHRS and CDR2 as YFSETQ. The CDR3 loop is CASSPRTGSEAFF. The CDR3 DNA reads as TGCGCCAGCAGCCCAAGGACAGGGTCTGAAGCTTTCTTT.

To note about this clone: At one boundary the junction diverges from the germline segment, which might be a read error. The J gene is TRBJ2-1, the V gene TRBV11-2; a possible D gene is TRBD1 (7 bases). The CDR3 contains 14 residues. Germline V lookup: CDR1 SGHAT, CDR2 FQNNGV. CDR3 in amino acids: CASSPRTTGRLAVF. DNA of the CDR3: TGTGCCAGCAGCCCACGGACGACAGGGAGGTTGGCGGTCTTC.

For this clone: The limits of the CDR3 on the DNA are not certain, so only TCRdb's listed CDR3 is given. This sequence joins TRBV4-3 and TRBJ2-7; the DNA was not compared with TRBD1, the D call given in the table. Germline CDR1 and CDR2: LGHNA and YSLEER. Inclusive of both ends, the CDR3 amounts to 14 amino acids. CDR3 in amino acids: CASSFGPGVDEQYF.

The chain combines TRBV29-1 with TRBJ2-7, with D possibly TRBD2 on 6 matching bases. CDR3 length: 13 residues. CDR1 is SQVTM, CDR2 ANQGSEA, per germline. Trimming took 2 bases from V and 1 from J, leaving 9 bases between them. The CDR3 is CSVEIGGSYEQYF. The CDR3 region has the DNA TGCAGCGTTGAAATCGGGGGATCCTACGAGCAGTACTTC.

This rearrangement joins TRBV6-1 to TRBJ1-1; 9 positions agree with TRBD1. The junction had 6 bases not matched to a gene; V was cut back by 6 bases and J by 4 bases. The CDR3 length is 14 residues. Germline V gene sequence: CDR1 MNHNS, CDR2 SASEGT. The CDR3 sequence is CASRTTGGLTEAFF. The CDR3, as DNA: TGTGCCAGCAGGACAACAGGGGGCCTCACTGAAGCTTTCTTT.

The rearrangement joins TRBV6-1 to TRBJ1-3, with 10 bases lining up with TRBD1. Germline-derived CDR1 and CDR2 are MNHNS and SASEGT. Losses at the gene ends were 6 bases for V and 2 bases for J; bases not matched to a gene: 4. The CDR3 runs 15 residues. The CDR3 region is CASSAGQGTGNTIYF. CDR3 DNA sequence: TGTGCCAGCAGCGCGGGACAGGGGACTGGAAACACCATATATTTT.

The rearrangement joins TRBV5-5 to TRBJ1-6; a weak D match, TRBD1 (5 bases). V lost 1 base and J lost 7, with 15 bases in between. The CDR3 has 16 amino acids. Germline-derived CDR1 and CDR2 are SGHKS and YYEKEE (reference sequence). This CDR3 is CASSLFGGSVNSPLHF. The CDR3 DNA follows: TGTGCCAGCAGCTTGTTTGGGGGGTCGGTAAATTCACCCCTCCACTTT.

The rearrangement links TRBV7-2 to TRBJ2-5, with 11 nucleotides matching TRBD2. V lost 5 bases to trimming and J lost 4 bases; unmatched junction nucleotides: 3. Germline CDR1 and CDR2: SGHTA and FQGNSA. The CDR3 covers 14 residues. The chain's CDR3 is CASSPGLAGETQYF. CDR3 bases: TGTGCCAGCAGCCCCGGACTAGCGGGAGAGACCCAGTACTTC. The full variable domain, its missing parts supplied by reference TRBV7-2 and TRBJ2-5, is GAGVSQSPSNKVTEKGKDVELRCDPISGHTALYWYRQSLGQGLEFLIYFQGNSAPDKSGLPSDRFSAERTGGSVSTLTIQRTQQEDSAVYLCASSPGLAGETQYFGPGTRLLVL.

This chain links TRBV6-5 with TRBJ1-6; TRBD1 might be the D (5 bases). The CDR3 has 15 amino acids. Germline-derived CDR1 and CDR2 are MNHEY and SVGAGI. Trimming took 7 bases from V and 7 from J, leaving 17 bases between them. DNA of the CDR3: TGTGCCAGCATTATCCGGGACTTGGAGAATTCACCCCTCCACTTT. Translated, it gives CASIIRDLENSPLHF.

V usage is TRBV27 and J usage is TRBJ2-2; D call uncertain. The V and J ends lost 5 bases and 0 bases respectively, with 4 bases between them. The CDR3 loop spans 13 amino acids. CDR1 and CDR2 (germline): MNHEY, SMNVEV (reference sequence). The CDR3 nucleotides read TGTGCCAGCAGTCCCTCGAACACCGGGGAGCTGTTTTTT. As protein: CASSPSNTGELFF.

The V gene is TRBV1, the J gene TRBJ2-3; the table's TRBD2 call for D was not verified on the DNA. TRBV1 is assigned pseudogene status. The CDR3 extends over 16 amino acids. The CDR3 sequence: CTSSRERGGNTDTQYF. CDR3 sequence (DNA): TGCACCAGCAGCCGGGAGCGGGGGGGCAACACAGATACGCAGTATTTT.